This T cell receptor (beta chain) was profiled in a study of OX40 agonist ivuxolimab in advanced cancers. Study observations and caveats: There were, on average, more expanded clones in CD8+ T cells than in CD4+. The investigators did not determine what antigen specificity the expanded peripheral T cells had.

Assay used: immunoSEQ multiplex PCR; TCRdb lists only in-frame clones, some missing. The table has around 81,000 clones, 84% seen once. CDR1 and CDR2 from the germline V gene are PRHDT and FYEKMQ (reference sequence). The CDR3 sequence is 19 residues long. The germline V and J ends were trimmed by 5 bases and 0 bases, with 23 bases remaining between them. This clone was counted once. The antigen remains unidentified. This sequence joins TRBV13 and TRBJ2-1; D is unclear. The sample in question was CD4+ or CD8+ T cells sorted from blood, obtained in a trial of the OX40 agonist ivuxolimab. This TCR came from an adult with an advanced solid tumor such as melanoma, head and neck, liver or kidney cancer. CDR3 nucleotide sequence: TGTGCCAGCAGCCCAGTAGGCTCGCCGACCCTTAGCTCCTACAATGAGCAGTTCTTC. Its translation: CASSPVGSPTLSSYNEQFF.